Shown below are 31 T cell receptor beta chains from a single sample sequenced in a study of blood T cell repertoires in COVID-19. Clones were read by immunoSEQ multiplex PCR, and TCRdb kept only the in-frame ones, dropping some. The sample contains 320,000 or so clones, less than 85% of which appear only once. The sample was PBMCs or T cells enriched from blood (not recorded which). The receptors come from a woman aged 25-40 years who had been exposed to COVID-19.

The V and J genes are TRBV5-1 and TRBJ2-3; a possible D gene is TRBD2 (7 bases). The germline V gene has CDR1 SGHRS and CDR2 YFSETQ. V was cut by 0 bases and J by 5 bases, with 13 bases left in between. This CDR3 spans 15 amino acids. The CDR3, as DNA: TGCGCCAGCAGCTTGGACGGGGGGCTCGGAGATACGCAGTATTTT. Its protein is CASSLDGGLGDTQYF.

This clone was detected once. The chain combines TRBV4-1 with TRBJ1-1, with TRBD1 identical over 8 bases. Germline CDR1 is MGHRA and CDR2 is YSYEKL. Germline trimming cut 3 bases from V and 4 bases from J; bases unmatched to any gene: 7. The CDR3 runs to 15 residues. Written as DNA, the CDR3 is TGCGCCAGCAGCCATACCAGGACAGGGATCACTGAAGCTTTCTTT. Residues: CASSHTRTGITEAFF.

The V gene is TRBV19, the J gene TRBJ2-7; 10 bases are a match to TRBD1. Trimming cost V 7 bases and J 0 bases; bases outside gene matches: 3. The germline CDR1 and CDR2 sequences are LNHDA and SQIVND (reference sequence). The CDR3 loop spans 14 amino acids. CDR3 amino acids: CASKGQGTSYEQYF. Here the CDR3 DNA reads TGTGCCAGTAAGGGACAGGGGACCTCCTACGAGCAGTACTTC.

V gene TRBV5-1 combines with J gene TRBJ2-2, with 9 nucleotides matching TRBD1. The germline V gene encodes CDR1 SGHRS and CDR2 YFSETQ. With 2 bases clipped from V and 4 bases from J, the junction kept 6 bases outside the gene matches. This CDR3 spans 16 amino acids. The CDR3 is CASSLGGTGLTGELFF. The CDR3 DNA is TGCGCCAGCAGCTTAGGGGGGACAGGGCTCACCGGGGAGCTGTTTTTT.

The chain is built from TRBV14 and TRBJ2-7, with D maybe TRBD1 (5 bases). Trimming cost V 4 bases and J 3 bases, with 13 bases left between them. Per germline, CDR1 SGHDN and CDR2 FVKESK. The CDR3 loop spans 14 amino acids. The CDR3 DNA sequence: TGTGCCAGCAGCCCGACAGACGGCAACTACGAGCAGTACTTC. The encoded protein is CASSPTDGNYEQYF.

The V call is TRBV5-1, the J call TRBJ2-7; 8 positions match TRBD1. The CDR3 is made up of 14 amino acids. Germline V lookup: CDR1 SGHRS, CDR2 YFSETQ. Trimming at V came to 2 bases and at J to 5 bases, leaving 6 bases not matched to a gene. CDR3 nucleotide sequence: TGCGCCAGCAGCTTCGGGACAGGAAGGGACGAGCAGTACTTC. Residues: CASSFGTGRDEQYF.

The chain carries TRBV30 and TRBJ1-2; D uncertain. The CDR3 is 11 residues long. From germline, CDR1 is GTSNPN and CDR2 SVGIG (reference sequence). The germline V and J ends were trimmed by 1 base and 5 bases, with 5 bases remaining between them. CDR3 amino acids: CAWSAVYGYTF. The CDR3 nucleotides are TGTGCCTGGAGTGCGGTGTATGGCTACACCTTC.

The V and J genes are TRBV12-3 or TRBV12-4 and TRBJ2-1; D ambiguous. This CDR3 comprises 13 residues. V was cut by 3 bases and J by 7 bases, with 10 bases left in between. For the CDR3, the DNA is TGTGCCAGCAGTTTGGAGAGGTGGAATGAGCAGTTCTTC. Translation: CASSLERWNEQFF.

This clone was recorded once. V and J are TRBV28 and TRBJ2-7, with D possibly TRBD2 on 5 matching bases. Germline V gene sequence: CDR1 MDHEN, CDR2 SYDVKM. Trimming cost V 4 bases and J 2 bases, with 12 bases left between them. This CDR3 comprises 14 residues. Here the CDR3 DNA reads TGTGCCAGCAGTTCATTTACGGGGACCTACGAGCAGTACTTC. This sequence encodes CASSSFTGTYEQYF.

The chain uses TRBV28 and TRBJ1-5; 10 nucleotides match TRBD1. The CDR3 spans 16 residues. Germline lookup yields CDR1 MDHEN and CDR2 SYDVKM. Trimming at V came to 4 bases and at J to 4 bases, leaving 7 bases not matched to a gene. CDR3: CASSWDGTGANQPQHF. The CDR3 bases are TGTGCCAGCAGTTGGGACGGGACAGGGGCGAATCAGCCCCAGCATTTT. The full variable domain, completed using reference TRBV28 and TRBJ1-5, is DVKVTQSSRYLVKRTGEKVFLECVQDMDHENMFWYRQDPGLGLRLIYFSYDVKMKEKGDIPEGYSVSREKKERFSLILESASTNQTSMYLCASSWDGTGANQPQHFGDGTRLSIL.

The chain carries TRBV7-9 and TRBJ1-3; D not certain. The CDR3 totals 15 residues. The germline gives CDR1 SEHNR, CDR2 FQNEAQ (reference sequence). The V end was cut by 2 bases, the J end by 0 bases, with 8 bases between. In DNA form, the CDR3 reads TGTGCCAGCAGCTTAAGCACGTTCTCTGGAAACACCATATATTTT. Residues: CASSLSTFSGNTIYF.

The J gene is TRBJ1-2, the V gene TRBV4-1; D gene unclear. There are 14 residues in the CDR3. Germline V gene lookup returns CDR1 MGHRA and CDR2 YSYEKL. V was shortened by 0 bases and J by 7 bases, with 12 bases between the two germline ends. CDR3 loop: CASSQESREAGYTF. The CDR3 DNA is TGCGCCAGCAGCCAAGAGTCGAGGGAGGCTGGCTACACCTTC.

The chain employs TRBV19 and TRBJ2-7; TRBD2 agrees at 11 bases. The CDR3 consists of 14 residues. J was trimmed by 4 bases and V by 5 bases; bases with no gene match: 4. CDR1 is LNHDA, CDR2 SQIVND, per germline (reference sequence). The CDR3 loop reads CASSFTSGSYEQYF. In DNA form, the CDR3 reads TGTGCCAGTAGTTTTACTAGCGGGAGTTACGAGCAGTACTTC.

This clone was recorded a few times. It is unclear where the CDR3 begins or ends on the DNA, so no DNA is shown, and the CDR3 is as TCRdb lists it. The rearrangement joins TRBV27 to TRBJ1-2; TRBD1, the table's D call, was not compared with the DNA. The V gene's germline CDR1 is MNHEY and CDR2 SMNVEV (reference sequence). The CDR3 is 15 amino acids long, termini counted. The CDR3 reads CASSTSGQGGGGYTF.

The CDR3 here is CAITGGYHEQYF. The CDR3 DNA sequence: TGTGCCATAACGGGGGGGTACCACGAGCAGTACTTC. V gene TRBV28 combines with J gene TRBJ2-7; 8 bases line up with TRBD2. CDR1 is MDHEN, CDR2 SYDVKM, per germline. The V and J ends lost 10 bases and 5 bases, in that order; junction bases with no gene match: 7. The CDR3 extends over 12 amino acids.

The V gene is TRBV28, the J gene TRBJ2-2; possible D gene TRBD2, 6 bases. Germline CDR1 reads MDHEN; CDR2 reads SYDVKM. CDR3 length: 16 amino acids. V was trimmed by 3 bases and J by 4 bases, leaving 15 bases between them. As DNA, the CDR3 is TGTGCCAGCAGTTTCGATCTAGCGAGCCCCACCGGGGAGCTGTTTTTT. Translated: CASSFDLASPTGELFF.

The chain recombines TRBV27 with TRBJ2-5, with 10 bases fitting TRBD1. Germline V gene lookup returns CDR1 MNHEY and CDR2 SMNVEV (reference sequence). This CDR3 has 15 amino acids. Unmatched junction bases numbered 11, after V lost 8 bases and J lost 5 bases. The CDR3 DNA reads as TGTGCCAGCGGTCCCGGGACAGGGGTAATTGAGACCCAGTACTTC. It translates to CASGPGTGVIETQYF.

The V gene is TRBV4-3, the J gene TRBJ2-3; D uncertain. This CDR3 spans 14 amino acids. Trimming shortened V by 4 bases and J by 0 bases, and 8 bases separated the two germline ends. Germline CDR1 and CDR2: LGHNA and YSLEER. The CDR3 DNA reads TGCGCCAGCAGCCCGGAGCAAAGCACAGATACGCAGTATTTT. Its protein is CASSPEQSTDTQYF.

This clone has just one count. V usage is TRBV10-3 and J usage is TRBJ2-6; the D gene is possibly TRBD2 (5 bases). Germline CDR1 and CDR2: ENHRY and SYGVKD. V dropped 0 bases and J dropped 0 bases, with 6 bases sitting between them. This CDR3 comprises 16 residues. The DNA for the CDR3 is TGTGCCATCAGTGAGTCCAGCGGCTCTGGGGCCAACGTCCTGACTTTC. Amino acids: CAISESSGSGANVLTF.

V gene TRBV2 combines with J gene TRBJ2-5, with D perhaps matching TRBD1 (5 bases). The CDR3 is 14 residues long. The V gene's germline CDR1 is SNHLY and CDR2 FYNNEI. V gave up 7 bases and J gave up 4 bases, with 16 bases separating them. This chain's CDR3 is CASNGVDMRETQYF. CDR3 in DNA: TGTGCCAGCAATGGGGTGGACATGAGAGAGACCCAGTACTTC.

CDR3 nucleotides: TGTGCCAGTAGTATGAGTGGAGGTAGCAATCAGCCCCAGCATTTT. It is translated as CASSMSGGSNQPQHF. V gene TRBV19 combines with J gene TRBJ1-5, with unresolved D. The CDR3 covers 15 residues. With 3 bases removed from V and 0 bases from J, the gap between germline ends came to 9 bases. Germline CDR1 reads LNHDA; CDR2 reads SQIVND (reference sequence).

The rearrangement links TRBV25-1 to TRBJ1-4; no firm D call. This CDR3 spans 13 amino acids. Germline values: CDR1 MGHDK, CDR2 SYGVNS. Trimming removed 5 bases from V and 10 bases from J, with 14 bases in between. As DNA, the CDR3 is TGTGCCAGCAGTCCTTTGGGTCGGGTAAAACTGTTTTTT. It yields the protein CASSPLGRVKLFF.

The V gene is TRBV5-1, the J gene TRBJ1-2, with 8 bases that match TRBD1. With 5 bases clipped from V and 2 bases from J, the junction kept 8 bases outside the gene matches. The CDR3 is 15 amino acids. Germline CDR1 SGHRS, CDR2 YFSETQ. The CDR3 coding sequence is TGCGCCAGCAGGGGCAGACAGGGGCAGAACTATGGCTACACCTTC. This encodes CASRGRQGQNYGYTF.

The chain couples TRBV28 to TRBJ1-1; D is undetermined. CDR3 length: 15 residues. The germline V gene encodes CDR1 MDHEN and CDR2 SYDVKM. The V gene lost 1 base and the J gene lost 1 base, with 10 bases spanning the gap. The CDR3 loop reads CASSLLADSNTEAFF. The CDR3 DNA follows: TGTGCCAGCAGTTTATTGGCAGACTCGAACACTGAAGCTTTCTTT. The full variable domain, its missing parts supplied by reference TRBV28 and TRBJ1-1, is DVKVTQSSRYLVKRTGEKVFLECVQDMDHENMFWYRQDPGLGLRLIYFSYDVKMKEKGDIPEGYSVSREKKERFSLILESASTNQTSMYLCASSLLADSNTEAFFGQGTRLTVV.

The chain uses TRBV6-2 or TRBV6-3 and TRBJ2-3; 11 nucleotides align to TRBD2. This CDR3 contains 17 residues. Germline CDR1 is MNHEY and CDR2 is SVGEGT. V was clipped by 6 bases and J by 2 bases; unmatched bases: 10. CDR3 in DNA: TGTGCCAGCAGCCCTACTCAGACTAGCGGGGTCACAGATACGCAGTATTTT. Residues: CASSPTQTSGVTDTQYF.

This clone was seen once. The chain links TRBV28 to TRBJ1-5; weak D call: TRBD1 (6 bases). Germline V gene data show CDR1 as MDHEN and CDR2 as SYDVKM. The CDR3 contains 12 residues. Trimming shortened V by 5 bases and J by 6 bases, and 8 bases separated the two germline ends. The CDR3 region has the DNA TGTGCCAGCAGTAACAGGGTTCAGCCCCAGCATTTT. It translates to CASSNRVQPQHF.

CDR3 coding DNA: TGTGCCAGCAGTTTCTTGAGGGAGGAGACCCAGTACTTC. It yields the protein CASSFLREETQYF. V and J are TRBV27 and TRBJ2-5, with D tentatively TRBD2 (5 bases). Germline V gene data show CDR1 as MNHEY and CDR2 as SMNVEV (reference sequence). There are 13 residues in the CDR3. V was clipped by 3 bases and J by 5 bases, with 10 bases between them.

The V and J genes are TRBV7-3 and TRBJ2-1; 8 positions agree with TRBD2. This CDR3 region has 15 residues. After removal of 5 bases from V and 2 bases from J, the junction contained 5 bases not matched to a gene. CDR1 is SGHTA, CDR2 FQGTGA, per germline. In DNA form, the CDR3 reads TGTGCCAGCAGCCGAGTCGGGGGGGCCTACAATGAGCAGTTCTTC. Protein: CASSRVGGAYNEQFF.

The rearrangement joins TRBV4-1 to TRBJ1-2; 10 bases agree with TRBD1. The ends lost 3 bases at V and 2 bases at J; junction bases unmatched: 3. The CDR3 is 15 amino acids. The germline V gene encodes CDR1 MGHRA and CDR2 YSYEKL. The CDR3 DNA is TGCGCCAGCAGCCACAGGACAGGGGGAAACTATGGCTACACCTTC. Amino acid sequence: CASSHRTGGNYGYTF.

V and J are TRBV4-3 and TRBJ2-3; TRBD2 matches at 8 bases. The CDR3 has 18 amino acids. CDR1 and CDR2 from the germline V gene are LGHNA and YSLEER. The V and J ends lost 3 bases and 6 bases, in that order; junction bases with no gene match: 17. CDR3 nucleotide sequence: TGCGCCAGCAGCCACCAAGGTCAGAGGACGGGGGGGTCCGATACGCAGTATTTT. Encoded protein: CASSHQGQRTGGSDTQYF.

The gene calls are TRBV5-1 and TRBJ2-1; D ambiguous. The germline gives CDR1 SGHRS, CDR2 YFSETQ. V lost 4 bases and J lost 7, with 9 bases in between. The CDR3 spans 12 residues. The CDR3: CASSLSMNEQFF. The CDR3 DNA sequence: TGCGCCAGCAGCCTAAGCATGAATGAGCAGTTCTTC.